The next 11 T cell receptor beta chains were all read from a single sample in a study of blood T cell repertoires in COVID-19. The method was immunoSEQ multiplex PCR; TCRdb's version includes in-frame clones alone and lacks a portion of them. This sample yields some 290,000 clones, of which approximately 90% are seen a single time; about 4.2% belongs to the top ten. What was sequenced was PBMCs or T cells enriched from blood (not recorded which). All receptors come from a woman between 25 and 40 years old who had been exposed to COVID-19.

J is TRBJ1-1 and V is TRBV16; 7 bases are a match to TRBD1. Per the germline V gene, CDR1 is KGHSY and CDR2 is FQNENV. The CDR3 length is 15 residues. V trimming: 1 base; J trimming: 7 bases; junction bases outside the gene matches: 9. The CDR3 here is CASSQLKGALSEAFF. The CDR3 DNA is TGTGCCAGCAGCCAATTGAAGGGGGCGCTTAGTGAAGCTTTCTTT.

The genes are TRBV3-1 (or the pseudogene TRBV3-2) and TRBJ2-4, with 9 positions matching TRBD2. In germline, CDR1 is LGHDT, CDR2 YNNKEL (reference sequence). V was clipped by 0 bases and J by 2 bases; unmatched bases: 8. The CDR3 is 18 residues long. This CDR3 is CASSQDSGGGASKNIQYF. The DNA of the CDR3 is TGTGCCAGCAGCCAAGATTCTGGCGGGGGGGCGTCCAAAAACATTCAGTACTTC.

This rearrangement joins TRBV6-5 to TRBJ2-7; TRBD1 aligns across 7 bases. Germline V gene sequence: CDR1 MNHEY, CDR2 SVGAGI. The CDR3 is 13 amino acids. Trimming took 2 bases from V and 4 from J; bases not matched to a gene: 2. CDR3 in amino acids: CASSYTTGYEQYF. As DNA, the CDR3 is TGTGCCAGCAGTTACACGACAGGGTACGAGCAGTACTTC.

V gene TRBV18 combines with J gene TRBJ1-4; D is perhaps TRBD1 (5 bases). V was cut by 8 bases and J by 8 bases, with 18 bases left in between. The CDR3 runs 14 residues. The germline V gene encodes CDR1 KGHSH and CDR2 LQKENI. The CDR3 bases are TGTGCCAGCCAAGAGGACATCACTCGAGAAAAACTGTTTTTT. Its translation is CASQEDITREKLFF.

The chain has TRBV27 and TRBJ1-2; the D gene is possibly TRBD1 (6 bases). CDR3 length: 14 residues. Germline assignment: CDR1 MNHEY and CDR2 SMNVEV (reference sequence). Trimming took 6 bases from V and 5 from J, leaving 16 bases between them. This chain's CDR3 is CASSQRGHTYGYTF. CDR3 in DNA: TGTGCCAGCAGCCAAAGGGGACATACTTATGGCTACACCTTC.

In this sample, this clone turned up once. The chain carries TRBV19 and TRBJ2-2; 12 nucleotides match TRBD2. With 8 bases clipped from V and 0 bases from J, the junction kept 1 base outside the gene matches. This CDR3 has 15 residues. The V gene's germline CDR1 is LNHDA and CDR2 SQIVND (reference sequence). The CDR3 sequence: CASGLAGTNTGELFF. The CDR3 DNA follows: TGTGCCAGTGGACTAGCGGGGACGAACACCGGGGAGCTGTTTTTT.

V gene TRBV7-2 combines with J gene TRBJ2-7; no clear D gene. Germline CDR1 SGHTA, CDR2 FQGNSA. The CDR3 loop spans 13 amino acids. Trimming pared 0 bases from V and 3 bases from J, leaving 6 bases between. CDR3 in DNA: TGTGCCAGCAGCTTAGCGTTTAGCTACGAGCAGTACTTC. Translation gives CASSLAFSYEQYF.

The chain links TRBV11-3 to TRBJ1-1; D might be TRBD1 (6 bases). Germline CDR1 SGHNT, CDR2 YENEEA. CDR3 size: 13 residues. V shed 5 bases and J shed 8 bases, with 15 bases lying between them. In nucleotides, the CDR3 is TGTGCCAGCAGCCCGCGGAAGGGGGGGGAAGCTTTCTTT. Amino acids: CASSPRKGGEAFF.

The V gene is TRBV6-6, the J gene TRBJ1-4; D gene ambiguous. The CDR3 contains 14 residues. V lost 6 bases to trimming and J lost 6 bases, with 14 bases between them. Looked up from germline, CDR1 is MNHNY and CDR2 is SVGAGI (reference sequence). The chain's CDR3 is CASRQSDTYEKLFF. CDR3 nucleotides: TGTGCCAGCAGACAGTCCGATACGTATGAAAAACTGTTTTTT.

The J gene is TRBJ2-1, the V gene TRBV7-2; 9 nucleotides align to TRBD2. Trimming took 5 bases from V and 9 from J; bases not matched to a gene: 17. The CDR3 has 17 amino acids. The germline gives CDR1 SGHTA, CDR2 FQGNSA. Written as DNA, the CDR3 is TGTGCCAGCAGCCCTCGTACCGGGACTAGCCGTTGGGTTGAGCAGTTCTTC. The encoded protein is CASSPRTGTSRWVEQFF. The entire variable domain, with the rest obtained from reference TRBV7-2 and TRBJ2-1, is as follows: GAGVSQSPSNKVTEKGKDVELRCDPISGHTALYWYRQSLGQGLEFLIYFQGNSAPDKSGLPSDRFSAERTGGSVSTLTIQRTQQEDSAVYLCASSPRTGTSRWVEQFFGPGTRLTVL.

In nucleotides, the CDR3 is TGTGCCAGCAGTTTGGTGGGGGGAAGGTTCCCAGATACGCAGTATTTT. It specifies CASSLVGGRFPDTQYF. The chain has TRBV27 and TRBJ2-3; D might be TRBD2 (6 bases). The germline CDR1 and CDR2 sequences are MNHEY and SMNVEV (reference sequence). This CDR3 region has 16 residues. Trimming took 3 bases from V and 4 from J, leaving 17 bases between them.